This record covers a single T cell receptor beta chain. The antigen is undetermined. These data belong to a study of cytomegalovirus exposure and HLA in healthy donors. Study-level background: The approximately 660 first-cohort repertoires shared a platform with the 130 or so validation repertoires, as reported in a later analysis.

The CDR3 spans 15 residues. Germline-derived CDR1 and CDR2 are SGHAT and FQNNGV. Trimming removed 8 bases from V and 2 bases from J; junction bases left unmatched: 9. Study-wide findings and caveats: The CMV antigen specificity of a few CMV-associated chains was confirmed through in vitro analysis. Most TCRs appeared rarely, but some public TCRs recurred in many donors. One later analysis, an examination of the 120 validation repertoires, found that first-cohort TCR clusters tended to co-occur in them.

Using immunoSEQ multiplex PCR, the repertoire was profiled, and TCRdb retains in-frame clones only, with some absent. The sample lists about 44,000 clones; roughly 93% were seen once. This clonotype was sampled from a woman between 18 and 29 years old in good health and CMV-seronegative. V and J are TRBV11-2 and TRBJ2-3; the match to TRBD1 covers 8 bases. Sequenced sample: PBMCs. The CDR3 spells CASGRQGWDTDTQYF. The CDR3 DNA is TGTGCCAGCGGTAGACAGGGGTGGGACACAGATACGCAGTATTTT.